This TCR beta chain was obtained from a study of response to subunit inactivated influenza vaccine. The trim removed 5 bases at V and 4 bases at J, leaving 6 bases unmatched. The CDR3 has 15 residues. This clonotype was found many times. TCRdb redid the calling of the RT-PCR reads with MiXCR, one entry per CDR3 protein. Among 280,000 or so distinct CDR3 sequences listed, 21% were seen once. The chain carries TRBV12-3 or TRBV12-4 and TRBJ1-1; 11 bases match TRBD1. This clonotype was obtained from a man aged 45-69 years who received an inactivated influenza vaccine. This specimen consisted of PBMCs from blood, obtained about 20 months after vaccination. The CDR3 is CASSTSGTGGTEAFF. The CDR3 coding sequence is TGTGCCAGCAGTACATCCGGGACAGGGGGCACTGAAGCTTTCTTT.